This TCR beta chain was recovered during a study of T cell responses to AZD1222 COVID-19 vaccine. Looking at the study overall: Whether given at about 4 or about 12 weeks, second doses were pooled. Study findings and constraints: It was only 6 or 7 AZD1222 recipients who were seropositive at baseline. Clonal diversity may have been underestimated in mostly white British donors.

TCRdb keeps only in-frame clones here, not all; method: immunoSEQ multiplex PCR. The sample contains 150,000 or so clones, 80% to 90% of which appear only once. A note on this clone: What it binds is not known.

Specimen: peripheral blood, collected on day 0 of AZD1222 vaccination. The clonotype comes from an adult in good health.

CDR3 amino acids: CASSLVGRGNEKLFF. The CDR3 region has the DNA TGTGCCAGCAGCTTAGTGGGCAGGGGTAATGAAAAACTGTTTTTT. The rearrangement joins TRBV11-2 to TRBJ1-4; D is possibly TRBD1 (6 bases). V lost 1 base and J lost 4, with 10 bases in between. CDR1 SGHAT and CDR2 FQNNGV come from the germline V gene. The CDR3 has 15 amino acids.